This TCR beta chain stems from a study of shared clonotypes between healthy human individuals. Germline assignment: CDR1 MNHNY and CDR2 SVGAGI (reference sequence). This CDR3 region has 15 residues. Trimming cost V 4 bases and J 0 bases, with 13 bases left between them. Study-wide points: Naive CD4 clonotypes overlapped across a few donors at approximately 5.5%. Clonotype sharing among donors likely depends on sequencing depth.

This clone was seen a handful of times. The antigen is not known. For every subset, genomic DNA was evenly distributed across several immunoSEQ plates. Only in-frame clones appear in the TCRdb table, and some are missing; sequencing was by immunoSEQ multiplex PCR. Of about 660,000 clones listed, roughly 70% are singletons. The specimen was memory CD4+ T cells sorted from blood. Noted subset: CD45RA-negative fraction. The chain links TRBV6-6 to TRBJ2-7; D unclear. The clonotype comes from a woman between 25 and 40 years old in good health. CDR3 nucleotides: TGTGCCAGCAGTTCTCGCAGTACCCACTCCTACGAGCAGTACTTC. Translation: CASSSRSTHSYEQYF.